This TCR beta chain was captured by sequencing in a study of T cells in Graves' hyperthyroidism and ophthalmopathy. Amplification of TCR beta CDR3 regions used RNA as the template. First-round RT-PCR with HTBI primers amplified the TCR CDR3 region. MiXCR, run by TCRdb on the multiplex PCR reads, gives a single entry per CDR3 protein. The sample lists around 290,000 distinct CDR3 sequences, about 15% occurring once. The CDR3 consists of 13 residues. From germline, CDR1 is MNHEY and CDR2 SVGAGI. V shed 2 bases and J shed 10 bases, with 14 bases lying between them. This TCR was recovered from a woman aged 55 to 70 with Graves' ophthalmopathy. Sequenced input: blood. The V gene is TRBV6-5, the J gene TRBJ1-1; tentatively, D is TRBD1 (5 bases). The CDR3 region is CASSYEARGGAFF. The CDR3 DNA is TGTGCCAGCAGTTACGAGGCTCGGGGGGGAGCTTTCTTT.